The rows below give T cell receptor beta chains drawn from one sample of a study of human T cells and chemical hapten exposure. TCRdb reprocessed the RACE reads with MiXCR, giving one entry per CDR3 protein. The sample consists of 75,000 to 100,000 distinct CDR3 sequences, under 15% of them appearing once. Sequences were derived from whole blood, sampled in connection with sensitization to the hapten diphenylcyclopropenone (DPC). Receptor source: a middle-aged woman with alopecia areata. Some clones in this sample may be carry-over from other donors' samples. Each CDR3 is given with its conserved first and last residue.

len: 13
v_gene: TRBV18
j_gene: TRBJ2-7
CDR3aa: CASSPPESYEQYF

len: 14
v_gene: TRBV2
j_gene: TRBJ1-6
CDR3aa: CASTPDRAGSPLHF

len: 16
v_gene: TRBV7-8
j_gene: TRBJ2-3
CDR3aa: CASSPRTSGRADTQYF

len: 13
v_gene: TRBV30
j_gene: TRBJ2-1
CDR3aa: CAWSVLGGNEQFF

len: 15
v_gene: TRBV4-3
j_gene: TRBJ1-1
CDR3aa: CASSQAGAPVTEAFF

len: 14
v_gene: TRBV29-1
j_gene: TRBJ1-1
CDR3aa: CSVAGPGRNTEAFF

len: 15
v_gene: TRBV6-1
j_gene: TRBJ2-7
CDR3aa: CASSEVVSGRGPQYF

len: 13
v_gene: TRBV19
j_gene: TRBJ2-6
CDR3aa: CASSIGGANVLTF

len: 15
v_gene: TRBV18
j_gene: TRBJ2-7
CDR3aa: CASHPGLASGFEQYF

len: 13
v_gene: TRBV2
j_gene: TRBJ1-3
CDR3aa: CASSQGSGNTIYF

len: 14
v_gene: TRBV11-1
j_gene: TRBJ2-4
CDR3aa: CASSRTYVGGIQYF

len: 17
v_gene: TRBV11-3
j_gene: TRBJ2-2
CDR3aa: CASSLMKAGIFSGELFF

len: 16
v_gene: TRBV6-1
j_gene: TRBJ1-2
CDR3aa: CASSARGQSTGHGYTF

len: 18
v_gene: TRBV20-1
j_gene: TRBJ2-7
CDR3aa: CSARDSALAGAPAYEQYF

len: 16
v_gene: TRBV12-3/TRBV12-4
j_gene: TRBJ1-2
CDR3aa: CASSLLGQSANYGYTF

len: 15
v_gene: TRBV4-3
j_gene: TRBJ2-3
CDR3aa: CASSQGQGGTDTQYF

len: 14
v_gene: TRBV12-3/TRBV12-4
j_gene: TRBJ2-3
CDR3aa: CASRQATSTDTQYF